Following are 26 T cell receptor beta chains from one sample sequenced in a study of blood T cell repertoires in COVID-19. Libraries were prepared by immunoSEQ multiplex PCR; TCRdb keeps only in-frame clonotypes and omits some of them. This table holds some 200,000 clones, roughly 76% found once. The sequencing sample was made of peripheral blood. The receptors were sampled from an elderly woman with COVID-19, enrolled during active disease.

This clone was observed a few times. The chain recombines TRBV9 with TRBJ2-1; a weak D match, TRBD1 (5 bases). The CDR3 totals 16 residues. The germline V gene has CDR1 SGDLS and CDR2 YYNGEE. The V end lost 3 bases, the J end lost 0 bases, and 13 bases lay between the germline ends. The chain's CDR3 is CASSEGPYSSYNEQFF. The CDR3 bases are TGTGCCAGCAGCGAGGGGCCCTATAGCTCCTACAATGAGCAGTTCTTC.

The chain combines TRBV5-1 with TRBJ1-4, with D uncertain. V shed 0 bases and J shed 6 bases, with 9 bases lying between them. This CDR3 is 14 amino acids long. Germline V gene lookup returns CDR1 SGHRS and CDR2 YFSETQ. The CDR3, as DNA: TGCGCCAGCAGCTTGGCCCCTCCGGATGAAAAACTGTTTTTT. Protein: CASSLAPPDEKLFF.

The chain couples TRBV9 to TRBJ1-3, with 8 bases lining up with TRBD1. The CDR3 has 15 amino acids. The junction had 4 bases not matched to a gene; V was cut back by 3 bases and J by 2 bases. In germline, CDR1 is SGDLS, CDR2 YYNGEE. The CDR3 sequence: CASSATGDTGNTIYF. CDR3 coding DNA: TGTGCCAGCAGCGCGACAGGGGACACTGGAAACACCATATATTTT.

The chain links TRBV7-8 to TRBJ2-3, with D possibly TRBD2 on 6 matching bases. CDR3 size: 15 residues. V lost 1 base and J lost 1, with 9 bases in between. Germline CDR1 is SGHVS and CDR2 is FQNEAQ. CDR3 sequence (DNA): TGTGCCAGCAGCTTAGGGGACTTTGGCACAGATACGCAGTATTTT. Its protein is CASSLGDFGTDTQYF.

This clone was counted only a few times. This rearrangement joins TRBV3-1 (or the pseudogene TRBV3-2) to TRBJ1-6; D is uncertain. The CDR3 sequence is 17 residues long. The V end was cut by 2 bases, the J end by 2 bases, with 13 bases between. Germline lookup yields CDR1 LGHDT and CDR2 YNNKEL (reference sequence). The CDR3 coding sequence is TGTGCCAGCAGCCAAAGAAGGGAGCAGGCCTATAATTCACCCCTCCACTTT. Translated, it gives CASSQRREQAYNSPLHF.

The genes are TRBV12-3 or TRBV12-4 and TRBJ2-3; D possibly corresponds to TRBD1 (5 bases). V lost 8 bases to trimming and J lost 2 bases, with 11 bases between them. This CDR3 is built from 13 residues. CDR3 coding DNA: TGTGCCAGCCAGGGATACCCCACAGATACGCAGTATTTT. Protein product: CASQGYPTDTQYF.

This clone has a handful of counts. The rearrangement links TRBV9 to TRBJ2-2, with D hard to call. Germline CDR1 is SGDLS and CDR2 is YYNGEE. CDR3 size: 13 residues. Trimming stripped 4 bases from V and 8 bases from J, with 12 bases between. The CDR3 is CASSLRASGELFF. CDR3 DNA sequence: TGTGCCAGCAGCCTAAGAGCTTCGGGGGAGCTGTTTTTT. Variable domain in full (rest from reference TRBV9 and TRBJ2-2): DSGVTQTPKHLITATGQRVTLRCSPRSGDLSVYWYQQSLDQGLQFLIQYYNGEERAKGNILERFSAQQFPDLHSELNLSSLELGDSALYFCASSLRASGELFFGEGSRLTVL.

The chain is built from TRBV5-1 and TRBJ2-3; 7 bases align to TRBD2. Germline assignment: CDR1 SGHRS and CDR2 YFSETQ. After removal of 0 bases from V and 4 bases from J, the junction contained 2 bases not matched to a gene. CDR3 length: 14 amino acids. This chain's CDR3 is CASSLALAADTQYF. The CDR3 DNA sequence: TGCGCCAGCAGCTTGGCCCTAGCGGCAGATACGCAGTATTTT.

The chain combines TRBV28 with TRBJ2-5; D possibly corresponds to TRBD1 (6 bases). The germline CDR1 and CDR2 sequences are MDHEN and SYDVKM. This CDR3 is built from 14 residues. The V end lost 4 bases, the J end lost 6 bases, and 15 bases lay between the germline ends. CDR3 residues: CASSSQQGMKTQYF. CDR3 sequence (DNA): TGTGCCAGCAGTTCGCAACAGGGAATGAAGACCCAGTACTTC. Together with reference TRBV28 and TRBJ2-5, the CDR3 gives the full variable domain: DVKVTQSSRYLVKRTGEKVFLECVQDMDHENMFWYRQDPGLGLRLIYFSYDVKMKEKGDIPEGYSVSREKKERFSLILESASTNQTSMYLCASSSQQGMKTQYFGPGTRLLVL.

The rearrangement links TRBV28 to TRBJ2-5, with TRBD2 as a possible D gene (7 bases). The CDR3 runs to 13 residues. The germline V gene encodes CDR1 MDHEN and CDR2 SYDVKM. Trimming removed 10 bases at V and 4 bases at J, with 16 bases between. The CDR3 DNA is TGTGCCACCTCTGGCGGGGGCTCAGAGACCCAGTACTTC. It translates to CATSGGGSETQYF.

DNA for the CDR3: TGTGCCAGCAGCCAAGCAGGGACAGGGGGGAACACTGAAGCTTTCTTT. Residues: CASSQAGTGGNTEAFF. This chain links TRBV4-2 with TRBJ1-1, with 11 bases identical to TRBD1. Germline V CDR1 and CDR2: LGHNA, YNFKEQ. This CDR3 is 16 amino acids long. Trimming at V came to 1 base and at J to 1 base, leaving 2 bases not matched to a gene.

The V and J genes are TRBV13 and TRBJ2-1; tentatively, D is TRBD2 (8 bases). This CDR3 region has 21 residues. Per germline, CDR1 PRHDT and CDR2 FYEKMQ (reference sequence). With 4 bases removed from V and 1 base from J, the gap between germline ends came to 29 bases. CDR3 loop: CASSSAGGEAGGVPSYNEQFF. The CDR3 DNA sequence: TGTGCCAGCAGCTCCGCAGGGGGAGAGGCGGGAGGAGTCCCTTCCTACAATGAGCAGTTCTTC.

The table lists this clone with a few counts. This chain uses TRBV5-4 with TRBJ2-7; tentative D call: TRBD1 (6 bases). Germline V gene data show CDR1 as SGHNT and CDR2 as YYREEE (reference sequence). The CDR3 runs to 13 residues. The V end was cut by 2 bases, the J end by 3 bases, with 9 bases between. Here the CDR3 DNA reads TGTGCCAGCAGCTTCGGACAGCGCTACGAGCAGTACTTC. Translation gives CASSFGQRYEQYF.

The chain is built from TRBV9 and TRBJ2-3; TRBD2 agrees at 9 bases. After removal of 4 bases from V and 1 base from J, the junction contained 10 bases not matched to a gene. This CDR3 region has 17 residues. The germline V gene has CDR1 SGDLS and CDR2 YYNGEE. The CDR3 DNA follows: TGTGCCAGCAGCCCCCAGGCGGGGGGGCCGGGCACAGATACGCAGTATTTT. Translated: CASSPQAGGPGTDTQYF.

V is TRBV6-5 and J is TRBJ2-2; 8 bases are shared with TRBD1. The CDR3 contains 14 residues. In germline, CDR1 is MNHEY, CDR2 SVGAGI. V shed 6 bases, J shed 3 bases, and the junction held 3 bases outside the gene matches. The CDR3 here is CASRDRGDTGELFF. The DNA of the CDR3 is TGTGCCAGCAGAGACAGGGGAGACACCGGGGAGCTGTTTTTT.

The chain is built from TRBV29-1 and TRBJ1-1, with D perhaps matching TRBD1 (5 bases). The germline CDR1 and CDR2 sequences are SQVTM and ANQGSEA. The CDR3 extends over 13 amino acids. Trimming cost V 7 bases and J 5 bases, with 17 bases left between them. In DNA form, the CDR3 reads TGCAGCGCCAGAATTGGGGGAGGAACTGAAGCTTTCTTT. Amino acid sequence: CSARIGGGTEAFF.

This clone was recorded once. The chain employs TRBV24-1 and TRBJ1-5, with 11 bases matching TRBD1. CDR3 length equals 13 residues. CDR1 KGHDR and CDR2 SFDVKD come from the germline V gene. Unmatched junction bases numbered 3, after V lost 10 bases and J lost 5 bases. CDR3 bases: TGTGCCACTGGACAGGGGGCCTATCAGCCCCAGCATTTT. Translating gives CATGQGAYQPQHF.

The J gene is TRBJ1-2, the V gene TRBV6-5; D unresolved. Between the trimmed V and J ends, which lost 4 bases and 3 bases, there was a span of 18 bases. CDR3 size: 16 residues. The germline gives CDR1 MNHEY, CDR2 SVGAGI. CDR3 amino acids: CASSSLTLTEYYGYTF. CDR3 nucleotide sequence: TGTGCCAGCAGTTCCTTAACTCTGACGGAGTACTATGGCTACACCTTC.

The chain uses TRBV18 and TRBJ1-1; D perhaps matches TRBD1 (5 bases). This CDR3 has 14 amino acids. Per the germline V gene, CDR1 is KGHSH and CDR2 is LQKENI. V gave up 0 bases and J gave up 3 bases, with 8 bases separating them. The CDR3 bases are TGTGCCAGCTCACCACCGGTAGGGGACACTGAAGCTTTCTTT. It codes for CASSPPVGDTEAFF.

This clone has a single count. The chain uses TRBV5-6 and TRBJ1-2; D unresolved. Looked up from germline, CDR1 is SGHDT and CDR2 is YYEEEE. Trimming stripped 0 bases from V and 5 bases from J, with 8 bases between. This CDR3 comprises 13 residues. This CDR3 is CASSLAEEYGYTF. In nucleotides, the CDR3 is TGTGCCAGCAGCTTGGCGGAGGAGTATGGCTACACCTTC.

The chain is built from TRBV30 and TRBJ1-6; 7 bases match TRBD1. This CDR3 comprises 18 residues. Germline trimming cut 3 bases from V and 2 bases from J; bases unmatched to any gene: 13. Germline CDR1 reads GTSNPN; CDR2 reads SVGIG (reference sequence). The CDR3 loop is CAWSERQGFVTYNSPLHF. CDR3 coding DNA: TGTGCCTGGAGCGAACGACAGGGTTTTGTAACCTATAATTCACCCCTCCACTTT.

This clone has a handful of counts. J is TRBJ1-1 and V is TRBV29-1; TRBD1 agrees at 10 bases. The germline gives CDR1 SQVTM, CDR2 ANQGSEA. This CDR3 is 14 amino acids long. Trimming removed 1 base from V and 1 base from J; junction bases left unmatched: 0. The CDR3, as DNA: TGCAGCGTTGAAGGGGACAGGGGGAACACTGAAGCTTTCTTT. Translating gives CSVEGDRGNTEAFF.

The chain joins TRBV7-2 to TRBJ1-4; D perhaps matches TRBD1 (5 bases). CDR3 size: 15 residues. The germline V gene encodes CDR1 SGHTA and CDR2 FQGNSA. The ends were cut back, 2 bases at V and 3 bases at J, with 10 bases in the middle. CDR3 DNA: TGTGCCAGCAGCTTATTCAGGGTACCTAATGAAAAACTGTTTTTT. This codes for CASSLFRVPNEKLFF.

The gene calls are TRBV5-1 and TRBJ2-5, with 8 bases identical to TRBD1. Unmatched junction bases numbered 3, after V lost 2 bases and J lost 3 bases. CDR3 length: 14 amino acids. Germline lookup yields CDR1 SGHRS and CDR2 YFSETQ. CDR3 region: CASSFSGGEETQYF. CDR3 DNA: TGCGCCAGCAGCTTTTCAGGGGGCGAAGAGACCCAGTACTTC.

V usage is TRBV7-6 and J usage is TRBJ2-1; a possible D gene is TRBD2 (7 bases). CDR1 is SGHVS and CDR2 is FNYEAQ in the germline V gene. V lost 5 bases, J lost 6 bases, and 17 bases lay in between. The CDR3 contains 15 residues. The CDR3 nucleotides read TGTGCCAGCAGCCGAAGCCGGGGGGCCAGCAATGAGCAGTTCTTC. Its protein is CASSRSRGASNEQFF.

The chain employs TRBV27 and TRBJ2-7; a possible D gene is TRBD1 (6 bases). From germline, CDR1 is MNHEY and CDR2 SMNVEV (reference sequence). The CDR3 covers 14 residues. Trimming shortened V by 5 bases and J by 0 bases, and 11 bases separated the two germline ends. The CDR3 nucleotides read TGTGCCAGCAGTAGCGGACAGAGCTCCTACGAGCAGTACTTC. Its translation: CASSSGQSSYEQYF.